The source of this T cell receptor (beta chain) is a study of T cells in Graves' hyperthyroidism and ophthalmopathy (dated by TCRdb to the late 2010s). For context, the study as a whole: Peripheral blood was collected at initial diagnosis, before any treatment. For training and testing, the roughly 97 patients in the discovery cohort were randomly divided in a 7:3 ratio. The paper reports TCR Vbeta CDR3 sequencing of roughly 140 peripheral blood samples: 40 or so ophthalmopathy, about 75 hyperthyroidism and around 17 progressor patients. To identify TCR V-J signatures that set the groups apart, the researchers used a discovery cohort of about a hundred patients, made up of approximately 43 with Graves' ophthalmopathy and about 60 with stable Graves' hyperthyroidism. After blood sampling, hyperthyroidism patients were treated with methimazole at a starting dose of 30 mg daily, and ophthalmopathy patients were treated with high-dose intravenous methylprednisolone. In addition, the study compared T-cell repertoires in thyroid tissue and in blood from several Graves' hyperthyroidism patients. Whether ophthalmopathy could be predicted prospectively was tested in an independent validation cohort made up of about 18 hyperthyroidism patients plus 17 patients who later progressed to ophthalmopathy.

The research as a whole found: In cross-validation, a model built on a 13 V-J signature told ophthalmopathy apart from stable hyperthyroidism with approximately 91% sensitivity and roughly 81% specificity, and in testing the same model reached 80%/75%. During validation, the model predicted progression to ophthalmopathy a median of approximately six months ahead of onset, with 70.59% sensitivity and 72.22% specificity. Blood samples also contained most of the expanded thyroid clonotypes (frequency above 0.001), which suggests that blood repertoires may reflect thyroid immune responses. No statistical method was used to set the sample size in advance, and investigators knew the group allocation.

This clonotype showed up just a few times. There is no known antigen for this receptor. Base qualities are not provided; no much larger clone lies one nucleotide away. The germline V gene (reference sequence) sets CDR1 to LNHNV and CDR2 to YYDKDF. The CDR3, cysteine through phenylalanine, is 16 amino acids long. Here the CDR3 DNA is all that survives: 48 bases in frame from base 1. Trimming leaves V shorter by 0 bases and J shorter by 7 bases, with the junction holding 7 bases beyond the gene matches. TCR beta CDR3 regions were amplified from RNA transcripts. The first round of RT-PCR for the TCR CDR3 was performed with the HTBI primer set and the Qiagen OneStep RT-PCR kit. A second multiplex PCR round built the libraries, followed by size selection and purification. Paired-end sequencing of the libraries was performed with 100 bp reads on an Illumina HiSeq2000. As for the original processing: Raw data were processed with SOAPnuke, discarding reads with adapters, uncalled bases, mean Phred below 15, or no exact constant-primer or identifier match. COPE v1.2.5 was used to merge the high-quality paired reads, and each unique nucleotide sequence was defined as a clonotype. MiTCR v1.1 was used to align clonotypes to the IMGT TRBV, TRBD and TRBJ reference segments. Only V-J combinations with frequency above 0.0001, covering about 99% of repertoires, were analysed. The TCS score was defined as the ratio of F50 (clonal expansion) to E x V (chaos), calculated using BLOSUM62-based TCRdist between CDR3 peptides within each V-J. Welch's t-statistics and random forest reduced around 520 V-J features to 10 to 15, which were used in a naive Bayes classifier (R e1071). TCRdb reprocessed the public reads (quality trimming at Q25 with fastp, clone calling with MiXCR) and kept in-frame beta chains. For every CDR3 protein sequence, its rows merge into one entry that carries the most common genes and DNA. For this entry, the V and J calls and clone size follow TCRdb and not the study's own pipeline. In this sample the table shows 650,000 to 700,000 distinct CDR3 sequences, approximately 15% of which occur a single time. The top ten hold about a sixth of the sample.

Graves' hyperthyroidism was defined as stable when no progression to ophthalmopathy occurred over 18 months of follow-up. Hyperthyroidism patients were aged 18 to 65 years and newly diagnosed, with disease duration of less than 2 months. Patients with uncontrolled infections, other autoimmune diseases, pregnancy or lactation were excluded. Diagnoses were established on the basis of clinical symptoms, serum thyroxine and TRAb, thyroid ultrasound, and orbital computed tomography. PBMCs were separated from roughly 10 ml of fresh peripheral blood using Ficoll-Paque density gradient centrifugation. Trizol reagent was used to extract total RNA, and RNA quality was then checked on an Agilent 2100 Bioanalyzer.

The sequence links TRBV15 to TRBJ1-4; the junction holds 8 bases that match TRBD1. The sample comprised blood. The receptor was derived from a man aged 45-65 years with Graves' hyperthyroidism. This receptor carries the CDR3 CATSRDQGAVAEKLFF. The DNA reads as follows: TGTGCCACCAGCAGAGACCAGGGGGCAGTGGCTGAAAAACTGTTTTTT.